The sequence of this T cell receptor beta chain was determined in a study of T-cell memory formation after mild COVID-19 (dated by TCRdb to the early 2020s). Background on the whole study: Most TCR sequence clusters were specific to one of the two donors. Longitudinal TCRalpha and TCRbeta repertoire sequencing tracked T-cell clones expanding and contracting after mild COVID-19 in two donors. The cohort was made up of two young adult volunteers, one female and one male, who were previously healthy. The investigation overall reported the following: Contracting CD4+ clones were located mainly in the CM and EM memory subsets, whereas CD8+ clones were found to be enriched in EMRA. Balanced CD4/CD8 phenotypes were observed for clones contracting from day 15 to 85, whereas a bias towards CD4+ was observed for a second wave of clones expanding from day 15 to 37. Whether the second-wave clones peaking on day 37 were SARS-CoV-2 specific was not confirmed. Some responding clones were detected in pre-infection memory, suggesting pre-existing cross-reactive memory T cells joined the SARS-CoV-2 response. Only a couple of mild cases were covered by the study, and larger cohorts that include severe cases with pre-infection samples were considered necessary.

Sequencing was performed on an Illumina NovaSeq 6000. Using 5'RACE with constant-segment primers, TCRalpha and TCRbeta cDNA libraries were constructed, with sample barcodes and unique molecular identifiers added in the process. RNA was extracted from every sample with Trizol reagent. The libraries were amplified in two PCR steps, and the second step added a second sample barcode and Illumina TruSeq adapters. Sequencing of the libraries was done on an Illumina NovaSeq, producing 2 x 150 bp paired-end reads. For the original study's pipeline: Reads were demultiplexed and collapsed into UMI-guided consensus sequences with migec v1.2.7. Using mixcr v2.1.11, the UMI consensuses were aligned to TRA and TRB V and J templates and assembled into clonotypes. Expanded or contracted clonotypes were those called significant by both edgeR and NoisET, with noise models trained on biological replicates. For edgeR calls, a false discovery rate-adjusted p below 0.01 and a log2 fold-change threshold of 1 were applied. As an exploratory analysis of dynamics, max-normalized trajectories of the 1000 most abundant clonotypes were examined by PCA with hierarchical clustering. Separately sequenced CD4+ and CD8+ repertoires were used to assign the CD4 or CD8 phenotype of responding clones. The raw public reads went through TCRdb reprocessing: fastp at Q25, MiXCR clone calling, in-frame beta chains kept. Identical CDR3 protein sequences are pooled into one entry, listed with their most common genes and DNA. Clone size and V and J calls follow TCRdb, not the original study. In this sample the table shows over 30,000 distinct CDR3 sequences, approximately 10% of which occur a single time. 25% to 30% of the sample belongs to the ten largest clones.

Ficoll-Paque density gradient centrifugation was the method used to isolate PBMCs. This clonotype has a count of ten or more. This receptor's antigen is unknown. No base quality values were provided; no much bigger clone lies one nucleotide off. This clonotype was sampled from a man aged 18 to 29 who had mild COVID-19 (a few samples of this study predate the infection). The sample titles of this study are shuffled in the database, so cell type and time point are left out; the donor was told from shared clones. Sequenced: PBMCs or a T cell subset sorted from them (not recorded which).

This receptor has the CDR3 CASSLRGGNIQYF. The DNA sequence reads TGTGCCAGCAGCCTTCGGGGGGGAAACATTCAGTACTTC. This sequence uses TRBV3-1 and TRBJ2-4, and TRBD2 matches 8 of the central bases. For this chain, trimming is 4 bases at the V end and 6 bases at the J end, and the number of junction bases without a gene match is 2. From cysteine to phenylalanine, the CDR3 is 13 amino acids long. CDR3 DNA is the only sequence kept; it has 39 bases, read in frame from the first base. CDR1 LGHDT and CDR2 YNNKEL were looked up in the germline V gene (reference sequence).